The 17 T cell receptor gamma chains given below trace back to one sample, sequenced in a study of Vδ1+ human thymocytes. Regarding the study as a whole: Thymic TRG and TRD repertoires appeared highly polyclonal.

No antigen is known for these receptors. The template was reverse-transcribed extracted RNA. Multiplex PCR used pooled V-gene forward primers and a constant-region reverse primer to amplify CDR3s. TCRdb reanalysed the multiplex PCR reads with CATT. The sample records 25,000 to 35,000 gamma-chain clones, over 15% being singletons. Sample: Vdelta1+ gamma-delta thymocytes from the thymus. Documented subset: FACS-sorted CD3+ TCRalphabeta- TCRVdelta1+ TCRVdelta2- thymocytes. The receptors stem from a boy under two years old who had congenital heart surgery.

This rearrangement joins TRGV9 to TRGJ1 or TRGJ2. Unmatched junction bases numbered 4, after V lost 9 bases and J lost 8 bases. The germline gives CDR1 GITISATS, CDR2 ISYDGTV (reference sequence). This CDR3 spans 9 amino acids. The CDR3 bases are TGTGCCTTGGATAATAAGAAACTCTTT. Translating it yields CALDNKKLF.

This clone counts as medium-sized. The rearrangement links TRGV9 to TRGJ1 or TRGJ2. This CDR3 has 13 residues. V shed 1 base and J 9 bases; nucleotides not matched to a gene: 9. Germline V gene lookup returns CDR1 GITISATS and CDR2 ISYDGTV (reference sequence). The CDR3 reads CALWEVNSTKKLF. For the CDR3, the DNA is TGTGCCTTGTGGGAGGTCAACTCTACTAAGAAACTCTTT.

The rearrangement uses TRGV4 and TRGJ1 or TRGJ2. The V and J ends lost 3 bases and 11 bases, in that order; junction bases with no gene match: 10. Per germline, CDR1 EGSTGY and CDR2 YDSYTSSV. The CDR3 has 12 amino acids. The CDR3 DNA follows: TGTGCCACCTGGGATTTGATGAATGAGAAACTCTTT. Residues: CATWDLMNEKLF.

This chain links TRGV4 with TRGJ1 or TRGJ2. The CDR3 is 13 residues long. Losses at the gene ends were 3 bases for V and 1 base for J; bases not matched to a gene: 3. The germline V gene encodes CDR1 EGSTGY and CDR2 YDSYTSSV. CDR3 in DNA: TGTGCCACCTGGGATTGCAATTATTATAAGAAACTCTTT. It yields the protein CATWDCNYYKKLF.

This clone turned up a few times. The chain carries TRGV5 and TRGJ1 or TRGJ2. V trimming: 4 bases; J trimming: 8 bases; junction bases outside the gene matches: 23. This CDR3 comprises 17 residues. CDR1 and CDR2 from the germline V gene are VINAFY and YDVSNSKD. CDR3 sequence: CATWERPDQEAENKKLF. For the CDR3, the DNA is TGTGCCACCTGGGAAAGACCGGACCAGGAGGCGGAGAATAAGAAACTCTTT.

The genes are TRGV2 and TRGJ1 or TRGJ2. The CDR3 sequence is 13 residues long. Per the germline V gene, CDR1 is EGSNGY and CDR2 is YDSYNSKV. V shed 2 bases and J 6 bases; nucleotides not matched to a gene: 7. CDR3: CATWDAVGYKKLF. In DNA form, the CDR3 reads TGTGCCACCTGGGACGCTGTCGGTTATAAGAAACTCTTT.

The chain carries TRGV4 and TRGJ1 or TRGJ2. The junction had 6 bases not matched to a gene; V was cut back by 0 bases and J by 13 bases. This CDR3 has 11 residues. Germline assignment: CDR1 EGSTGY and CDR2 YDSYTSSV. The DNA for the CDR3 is TGTGCCACCTGGGATGGGCCGATCAAACTCTTT. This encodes CATWDGPIKLF.

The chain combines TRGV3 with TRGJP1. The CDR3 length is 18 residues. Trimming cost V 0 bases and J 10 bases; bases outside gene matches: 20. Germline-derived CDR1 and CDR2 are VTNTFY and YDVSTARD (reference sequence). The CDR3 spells CATWDRPVPIYPFWFKIF. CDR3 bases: TGTGCCACCTGGGACAGGCCGGTCCCAATTTACCCTTTTTGGTTCAAGATATTT.

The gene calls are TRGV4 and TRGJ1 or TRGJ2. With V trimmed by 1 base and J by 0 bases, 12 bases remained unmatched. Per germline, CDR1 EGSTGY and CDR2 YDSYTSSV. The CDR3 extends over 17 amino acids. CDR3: CATWDGTNELNYYKKLF. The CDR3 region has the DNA TGTGCCACCTGGGATGGCACCAACGAATTGAATTATTATAAGAAACTCTTT.

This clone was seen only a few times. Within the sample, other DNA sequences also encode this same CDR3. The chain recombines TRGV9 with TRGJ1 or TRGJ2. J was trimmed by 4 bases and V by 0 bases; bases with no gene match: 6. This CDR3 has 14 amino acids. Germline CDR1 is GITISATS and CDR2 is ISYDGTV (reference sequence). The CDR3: CALWEVEGYYKKLF. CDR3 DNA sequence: TGTGCCTTGTGGGAGGTGGAAGGGTATTATAAGAAACTCTTT.

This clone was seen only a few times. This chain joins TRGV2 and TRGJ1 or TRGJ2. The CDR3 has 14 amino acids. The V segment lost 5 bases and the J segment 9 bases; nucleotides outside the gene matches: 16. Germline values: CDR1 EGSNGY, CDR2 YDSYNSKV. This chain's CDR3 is CATWALPAVRKKLF. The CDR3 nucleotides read TGTGCCACCTGGGCCCTACCGGCAGTACGTAAGAAACTCTTT.

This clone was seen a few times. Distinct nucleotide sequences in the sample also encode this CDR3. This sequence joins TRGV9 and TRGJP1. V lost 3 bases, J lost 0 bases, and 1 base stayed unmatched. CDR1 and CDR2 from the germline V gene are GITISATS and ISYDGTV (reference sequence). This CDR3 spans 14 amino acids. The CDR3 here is CALWEYTTGWFKIF. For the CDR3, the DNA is TGTGCCTTGTGGGAGTATACCACTGGTTGGTTCAAGATATTT.

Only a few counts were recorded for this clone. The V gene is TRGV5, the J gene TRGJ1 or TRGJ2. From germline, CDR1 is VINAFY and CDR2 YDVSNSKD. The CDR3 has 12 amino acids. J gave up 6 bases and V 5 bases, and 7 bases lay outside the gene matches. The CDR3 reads CATWGLTYKKLF. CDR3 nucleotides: TGTGCCACCTGGGGACTGACTTATAAGAAACTCTTT.

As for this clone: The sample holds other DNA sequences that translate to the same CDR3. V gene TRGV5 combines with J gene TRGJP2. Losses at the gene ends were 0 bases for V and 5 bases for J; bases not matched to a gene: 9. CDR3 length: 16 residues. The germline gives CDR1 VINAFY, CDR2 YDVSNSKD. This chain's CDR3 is CATWDRPGGSDWIKTF. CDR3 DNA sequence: TGTGCCACCTGGGACAGGCCCGGGGGGAGTGATTGGATCAAGACGTTT.

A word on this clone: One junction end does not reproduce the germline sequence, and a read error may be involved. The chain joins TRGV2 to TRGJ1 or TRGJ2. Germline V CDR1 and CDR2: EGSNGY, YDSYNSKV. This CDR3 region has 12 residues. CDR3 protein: CATRDGLTRKLF. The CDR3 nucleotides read TGTGCCACCCGGGACGGGCTTACGCGGAAACTCTTT.

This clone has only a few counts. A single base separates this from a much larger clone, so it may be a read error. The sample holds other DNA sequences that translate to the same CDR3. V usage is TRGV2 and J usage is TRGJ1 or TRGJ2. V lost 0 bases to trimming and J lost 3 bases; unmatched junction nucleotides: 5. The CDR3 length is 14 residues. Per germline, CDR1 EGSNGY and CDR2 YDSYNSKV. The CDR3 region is CATWDGPIYYKKLF. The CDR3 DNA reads TGTGCCACCTGGGACGGGCCGATTTATTATAAGAAACTCTTT.

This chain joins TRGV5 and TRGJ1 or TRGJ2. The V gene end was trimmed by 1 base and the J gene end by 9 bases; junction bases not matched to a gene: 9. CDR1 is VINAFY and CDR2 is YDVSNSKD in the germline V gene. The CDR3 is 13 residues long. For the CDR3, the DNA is TGTGCCACCTGGGACAGCCCCCGGTTTAAGAAACTCTTT. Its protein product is CATWDSPRFKKLF.